This TCR beta chain was observed in a study of T cell responses to AZD1222 COVID-19 vaccine. The study, taken as a whole, reports: Following two doses of AZD1222, Spike-specific TCR breadth and depth rose. Repertoires were collected only later (after the peak T cell response had occurred).

The CDR3 totals 16 residues. The assay was immunoSEQ multiplex PCR, and TCRdb's table has in-frame clones only and misses some. The sample lists about 130,000 clones; 93% were seen once. Comment on this clone: Its antigen is unidentified.

The chain has TRBV21-1 and TRBJ2-1; no check of the table's D call, TRBD2, against the DNA was made. TRBV21-1 is marked as a pseudogene. Sequencing used peripheral blood, obtained on day 0 of AZD1222 vaccination. The sequence was obtained from an adult in good health. The CDR3 spells CASSSPSRGVNNEQFF. The CDR3 coding sequence is TGTGCCAGCAGCTCCCCCTCTCGGGGTGTGAACAATGAGCAGTTCTTC.